Sequencing of this T cell receptor beta chain was carried out in a study of T cell responses to AZD1222 COVID-19 vaccine. Profiling relied on immunoSEQ multiplex PCR, and the TCRdb table lists in-frame clones only, not all of them. The sample lists some 130,000 clones, roughly 86% seen once, with 5% to 6% in the top ten. As to this clone: The antigen is not known.

Pooling of second doses given at about 4 or about 12 weeks was done. General study results and limits: Among the donors, most were white British and more were female, and clonal diversity was possibly underestimated.

V lost 4 bases and J 5 bases, leaving 8 bases between the germline ends. This CDR3 is built from 12 residues. Per germline, CDR1 SGHNT and CDR2 YENEEA. V usage is TRBV11-3 and J usage is TRBJ2-5; D tentatively fits TRBD1 or TRBD2 (5 bases each). Sequencing was performed on peripheral blood, taken 28 days after the second AZD1222 dose. The receptor was derived from an adult who received the AZD1222 COVID-19 vaccine. The CDR3 DNA follows: TGTGCCAGCAGCTCGGGGCGGGAGACCCAGTACTTC. Its protein product is CASSSGRETQYF.